This entry concerns a single TCR beta chain. There is no known antigen for this receptor. No much larger clonotype is one base removed from it; base qualities were not supplied. The collaborating institutions used their own protocols to collect whole blood in K2EDTA tubes. For TCRbeta analysis, collaborator samples were shipped as frozen whole blood, as isolated PBMCs, or as DNA extracted from either sample type. The data originate from a study of blood T cell repertoires in COVID-19 (dated by TCRdb to 2020 to 2022). At the level of the whole study: Samples from collaborators originated in the United States, Italy and Spain and spanned both the acute and convalescent phases of COVID-19. The prospective study material was composed of cDNA or gDNA derived from T cells, B-cell-depleted T cells, or PBMCs. Deeply sampled blood TCRbeta repertoires from subjects exposed to, actively infected with, or recovered from COVID-19 were included in the dataset. The repertoires were released in a freely available public database meant as a resource for research on the immune response to SARS-CoV-2. The samples were drawn from the first 160 participants of the ongoing ImmuneRACE study and from 1,254 subjects provided by 6 global collaborators. A de-identified subject ID, COVID-19 status, age in years and sex were almost always included in the sample metadata. Where HLA class I and class II types were available, the types were taken from metadata supplied by the sample provider, not from assay-based typing. The investigation overall reported the following: The quantity of clinical and demographic metadata differed by source and by participant and was supplied without curation.

V gives up 2 bases and J gives up 5 bases, and the segment between their germline ends measures 14 bases. The CDR3 starts with the cysteine, ends with the phenylalanine, and has 15 residues. Of all the DNA, just the CDR3 is kept, 45 bases in frame from base 1. The germline V gene (reference sequence) specifies LNHDA as CDR1 and SQIVND as CDR2. TCRbeta CDR3 regions were amplified from genomic DNA by means of the immunoSEQ Assay, a bias-controlled multiplex PCR. On the authors' methods: The number of nucleated cells in each sample was estimated from the amplification of reference gene primers within the assay. To quantify the absolute abundance of each unique TCRbeta CDR3 rearrangement, sequence reads were collapsed and filtered. Productive Simpson clonality was computed per sample as the square root of Simpson's diversity index over productive rearrangements. TCRdb carries this immuneACCESS record with in-frame sequences only. Its versions omit some clonotypes, under half of them owing to an unresolved V gene in the studies checked, with the rest unexplained. That table furnishes V, J and clone size, whereas the DNA furnished D and trimming. The sample includes approximately 100,000 clones, with just under 85% observed a single time. 8% to 13% of the sample is in the top ten clones.

This TCR was sampled from a man in his 70s with acute or convalescent COVID-19. The sequenced sample was peripheral blood. The receptor chain draws on TRBV19 and TRBJ2-3, and the D gene may be TRBD2, 7 bases matching. The DNA sequence is TGTGCCAGTAGTATAAGGCGGGGGCGTGTAGATACGCAGTATTTT. Translated, this gives CASSIRRGRVDTQYF.